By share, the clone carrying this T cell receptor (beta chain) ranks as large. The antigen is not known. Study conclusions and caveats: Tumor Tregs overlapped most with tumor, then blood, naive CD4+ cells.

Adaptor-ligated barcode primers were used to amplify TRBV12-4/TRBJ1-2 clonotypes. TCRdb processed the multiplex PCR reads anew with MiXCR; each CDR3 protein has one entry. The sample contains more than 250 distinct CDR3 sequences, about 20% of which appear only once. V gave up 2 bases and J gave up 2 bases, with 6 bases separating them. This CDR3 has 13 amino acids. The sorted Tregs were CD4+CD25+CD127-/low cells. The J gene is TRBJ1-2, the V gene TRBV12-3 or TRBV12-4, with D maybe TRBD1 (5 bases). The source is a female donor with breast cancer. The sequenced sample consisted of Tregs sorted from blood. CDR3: CASSLYRNYGYTF. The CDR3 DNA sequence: TGTGCCAGCAGTTTATACAGGAACTATGGCTACACCTTC.